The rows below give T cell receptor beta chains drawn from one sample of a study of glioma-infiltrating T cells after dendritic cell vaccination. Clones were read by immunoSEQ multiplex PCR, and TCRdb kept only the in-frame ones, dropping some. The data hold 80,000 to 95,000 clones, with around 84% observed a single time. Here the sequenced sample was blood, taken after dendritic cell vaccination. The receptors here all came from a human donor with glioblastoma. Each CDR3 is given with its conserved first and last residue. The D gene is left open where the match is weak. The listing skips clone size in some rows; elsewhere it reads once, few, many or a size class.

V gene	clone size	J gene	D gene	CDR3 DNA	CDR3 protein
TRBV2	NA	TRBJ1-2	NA	TGTGCCAGCAGTGCCACGGGACAATTTGGCTACACCTTC	CASSATGQFGYTF
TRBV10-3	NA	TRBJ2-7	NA	TGTGCCACGTCGGACAGCCGGGAGCAGTACTTC	CATSDSREQYF
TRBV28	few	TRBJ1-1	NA	TGTGCCAGCAGCTCCGGGACAACAAAAGCTTTCTTT	CASSSGTTKAFF
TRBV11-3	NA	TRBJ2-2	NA	TGTGCCAGCAGCAGCAGGGGGGCGAACACCGGGGAGCTGTTTTTT	CASSSRGANTGELFF
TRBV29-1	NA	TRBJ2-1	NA	TGCAGCGTTGAAGGGGAGGCATTGAGCTCCTACAATGAGCAGTTCTTC	CSVEGEALSSYNEQFF
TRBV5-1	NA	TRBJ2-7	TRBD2	TGCGCCAGCAGCCCATCCCTCCAGCGGGAGTATGCCTACGAGCAGTACTTC	CASSPSLQREYAYEQYF
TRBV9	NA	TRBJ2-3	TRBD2	TGTGCCAGCAGCGACCAATTAACTCCCACTAGCGGGAGGAACACAGATACGCAGTATTTT	CASSDQLTPTSGRNTDTQYF
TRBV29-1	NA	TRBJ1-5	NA	TGCAGCGTTCAAAGGGGGAACGATCAGCCCCAGCATTTT	CSVQRGNDQPQHF
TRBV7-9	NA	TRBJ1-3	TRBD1	TGTGCCAGCAGCTTATCCAGGGACAGCTCTGGAAACACCATATATTTT	CASSLSRDSSGNTIYF
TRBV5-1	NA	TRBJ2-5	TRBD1	TGCGCCAGCAGCCCTGGGACAGGGCAAGAGACCCAGTACTTC	CASSPGTGQETQYF
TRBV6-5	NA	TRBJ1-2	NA	TGTGCCAGCAGTTACTCTCTCAGGGGCGGCTATGGCTACACCTTC	CASSYSLRGGYGYTF
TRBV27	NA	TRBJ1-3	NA	TGTGCCAGCAGTCCGTCGGGGACTGGAAACACCATATATTTT	CASSPSGTGNTIYF
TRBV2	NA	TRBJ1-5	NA	TGTGCCAGCAGTGTGAGCAGGGACTATCAGCCCCAGCATTTT	CASSVSRDYQPQHF
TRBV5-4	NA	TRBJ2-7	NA	TGTGCCAGCAGCTTGGGTAGGAACAGTGGACTCTACGAGCAGTACTTC	CASSLGRNSGLYEQYF
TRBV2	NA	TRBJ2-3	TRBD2	TGTGCCAGCAGTGAAGGCCGGGGGGGCACAGATACGCAGTATTTT	CASSEGRGGTDTQYF
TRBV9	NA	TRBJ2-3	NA	TGTGCCAGCAGCTCCCCGGGGACTAGCACAGATACGCAGTATTTT	CASSSPGTSTDTQYF
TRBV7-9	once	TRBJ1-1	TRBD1	TGTGCCAGCAGCTTGGATGGAGGGGGCCCGGTCAACACTGAAGCTTTCTTT	CASSLDGGGPVNTEAFF
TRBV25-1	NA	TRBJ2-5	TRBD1	TGTGCCAGCAGTGGTGGGACAGCCGGGTACCAAGAGACCCAGTACTTC	CASSGGTAGYQETQYF
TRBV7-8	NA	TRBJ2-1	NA	TGTGCCAGCAGCCGCACCGGAGGGGCTAAATACAATGAGCAGTTCTTC	CASSRTGGAKYNEQFF
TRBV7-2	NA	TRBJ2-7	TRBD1	TGTGCCAGCAGCCCGCGACAGGGACAGGGGGACGAGCAGTACTTC	CASSPRQGQGDEQYF
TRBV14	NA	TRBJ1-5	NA	TGTGCCAGCAGCCAAGATCCGCGCAGGGGTAGCAATCAGCCCCAGCATTTT	CASSQDPRRGSNQPQHF
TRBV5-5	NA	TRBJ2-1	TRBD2	TGTGCCAGCAGCTCGCGGGGACTAGCGGGAGGACTCGCCAATGAGCAGTTCTTC	CASSSRGLAGGLANEQFF
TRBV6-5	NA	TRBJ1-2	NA	TGTGCCAGCAGTTACGGGCCAGGGAATGGCTACACCTTC	CASSYGPGNGYTF
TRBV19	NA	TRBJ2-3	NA	TGTGCCAGTAGTATCGCGGGGGCCTGGGATACGCAGTATTTT	CASSIAGAWDTQYF